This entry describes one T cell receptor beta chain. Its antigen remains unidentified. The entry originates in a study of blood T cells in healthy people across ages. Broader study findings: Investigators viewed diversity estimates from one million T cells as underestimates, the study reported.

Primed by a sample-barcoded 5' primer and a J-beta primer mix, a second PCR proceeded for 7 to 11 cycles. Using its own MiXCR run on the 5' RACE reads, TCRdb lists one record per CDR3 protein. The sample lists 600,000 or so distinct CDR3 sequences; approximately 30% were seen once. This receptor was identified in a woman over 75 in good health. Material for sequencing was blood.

CDR3 amino acids: CASSLGTGGYNEQFF. DNA for the CDR3: TGTGCCAGCAGCTTAGGGACAGGGGGTTACAATGAGCAGTTCTTC. The chain is built from TRBV13 and TRBJ2-1, with TRBD1 identical over 9 bases. The germline CDR1 and CDR2 sequences are PRHDT and FYEKMQ (reference sequence). The CDR3 runs 15 residues. The ends lost 0 bases at V and 4 bases at J; junction bases unmatched: 1.